The 2 T cell receptor beta chains below all came from one sample that was sequenced in a study of preoperative IRX-2 immunotherapy in early breast cancer. The table came from immunoSEQ multiplex PCR; TCRdb's copy has only in-frame clones and leaves some out. The profile covers roughly 29,000 clones, with 90% appearing a single time and 9.8% taken by the ten largest. Treatment: preoperative locoregional IRX-2 cytokine immunotherapy. Sampling was conducted from a patient treated with IRX-2 immunotherapy. These receptors were collected from a human donor with breast cancer.

CDR3: CASSLAGATGELFF. The CDR3, as DNA: TGTGCCAGCAGCTTGGCTGGGGCCACCGGGGAGCTGTTTTTT. The gene calls are TRBV5-4 and TRBJ2-2, with a possible D match to TRBD1 (5 bases). V was pared by 0 bases and J by 4 bases, with 7 bases between. CDR1 and CDR2 from the germline V gene are SGHNT and YYREEE (reference sequence). The CDR3 length is 14 residues. The full variable domain, with the rest looked up from reference TRBV5-4 and TRBJ2-2, is ETGVTQSPTHLIKTRGQQVTLRCSSQSGHNTVSWYQQALGQGPQFIFQYYREEENGRGNFPPRFSGLQFPNYSSELNVNALELDDSALYLCASSLAGATGELFFGEGSRLTVL.

The chain joins TRBV5-1 to TRBJ2-5, with TRBD1 matching 8 bases. The J call is in doubt because the DNA end fits TRBJ2-7 better. CDR1 is SGHRS, CDR2 YFSETQ, per germline. The CDR3 runs 14 residues. The CDR3 sequence: CASSLAGGPYEQYF. The CDR3 DNA reads TGCGCCAGCAGCTTGGCAGGGGGCCCCTACGAGCAGTACTTC.